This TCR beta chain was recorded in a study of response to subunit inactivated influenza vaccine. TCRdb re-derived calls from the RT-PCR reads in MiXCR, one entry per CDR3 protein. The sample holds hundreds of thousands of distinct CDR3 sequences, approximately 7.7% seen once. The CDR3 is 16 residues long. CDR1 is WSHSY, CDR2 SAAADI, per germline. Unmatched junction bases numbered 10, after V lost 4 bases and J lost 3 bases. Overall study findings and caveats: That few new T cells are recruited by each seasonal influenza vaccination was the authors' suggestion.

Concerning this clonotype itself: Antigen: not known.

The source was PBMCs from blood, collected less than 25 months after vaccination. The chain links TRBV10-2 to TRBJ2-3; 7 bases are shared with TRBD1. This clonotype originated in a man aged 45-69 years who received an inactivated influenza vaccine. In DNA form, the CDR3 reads TGCGCCAGCAGTGGGTTGAACAGGGGAAGGACAGATACGCAGTATTTT. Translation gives CASSGLNRGRTDTQYF.